This TCR beta chain was observed in a study of CD8 T cells in ankylosing spondylitis. As regards this clonotype: Its target is unknown.

Points from the study as a whole: Previously reported in reactive arthritis synovial fluid and blood were some of the motif variants. There was a TCR beta motif, made of several highly homologous variants, that appeared characteristic of ankylosing spondylitis blood. Clones tied to disease were said to be significantly enriched in matched ankylosing spondylitis synovial fluid.

As the method for making TCR beta libraries, quantitative 5'-RACE with molecular barcodes was used. TCRdb reanalysed the 5' RACE reads using MiXCR and keeps one entry per CDR3 protein. The sample lists roughly 180,000 distinct CDR3 sequences; around 10% were seen once. The germline V gene encodes CDR1 LGHDT and CDR2 YNNKEL (reference sequence). Trimming took off 11 bases at V and 6 bases at J, with 23 bases between the two ends. The CDR3 is made up of 15 amino acids. The origin of this receptor is a male donor with ankylosing spondylitis or in good health (not recorded which). Sequencing used blood, either unsorted or a sorted T cell fraction (not recorded which). The J gene is TRBJ2-1, the V gene TRBV3-1; D is undetermined. The CDR3 loop is CASCQAPLIFNEQFF. The CDR3 DNA reads TGTGCCTCCTGCCAAGCACCCCTAATATTCAATGAGCAGTTCTTC.